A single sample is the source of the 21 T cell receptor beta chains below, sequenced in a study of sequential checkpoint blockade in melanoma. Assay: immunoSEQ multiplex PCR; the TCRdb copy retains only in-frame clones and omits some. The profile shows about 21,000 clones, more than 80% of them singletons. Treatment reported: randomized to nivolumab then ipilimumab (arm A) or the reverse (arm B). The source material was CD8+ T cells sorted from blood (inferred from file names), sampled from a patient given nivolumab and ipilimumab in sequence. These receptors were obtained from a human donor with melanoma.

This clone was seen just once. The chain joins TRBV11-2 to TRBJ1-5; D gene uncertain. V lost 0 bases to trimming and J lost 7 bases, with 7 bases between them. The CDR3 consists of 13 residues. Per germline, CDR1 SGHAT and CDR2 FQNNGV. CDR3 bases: TGTGCCAGCAGCTTAGAGGCTTTCCAGCCCCAGCATTTT. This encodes CASSLEAFQPQHF.

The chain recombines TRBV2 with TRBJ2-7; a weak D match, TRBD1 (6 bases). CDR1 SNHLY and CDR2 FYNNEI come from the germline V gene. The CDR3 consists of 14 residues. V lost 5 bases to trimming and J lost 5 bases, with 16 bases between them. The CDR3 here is CASSSRYRDHEQYF. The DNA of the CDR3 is TGTGCCAGCAGTTCGAGGTACAGGGACCACGAGCAGTACTTC.

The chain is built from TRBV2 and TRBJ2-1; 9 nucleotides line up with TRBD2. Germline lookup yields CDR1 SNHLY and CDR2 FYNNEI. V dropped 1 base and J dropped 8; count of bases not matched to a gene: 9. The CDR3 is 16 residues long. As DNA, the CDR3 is TGTGCCAGCAGTGAAGATCCGGGGACTAGCTTCGATGAGCAGTTCTTC. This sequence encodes CASSEDPGTSFDEQFF. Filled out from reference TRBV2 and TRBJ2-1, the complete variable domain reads EPEVTQTPSHQVTQMGQEVILRCVPISNHLYFYWYRQILGQKVEFLVSFYNNEISEKSEIFDDQFSVERPDGSNFTLKIRSTKLEDSAMYFCASSEDPGTSFDEQFFGPGTRLTVL.

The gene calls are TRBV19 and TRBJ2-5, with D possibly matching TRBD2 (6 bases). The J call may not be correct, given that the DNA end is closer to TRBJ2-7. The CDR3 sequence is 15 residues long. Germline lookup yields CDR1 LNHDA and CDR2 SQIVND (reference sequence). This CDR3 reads CASSTRFREAGEQYF. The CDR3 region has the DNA TGTGCCAGTAGTACCCGTTTCAGGGAGGCGGGCGAGCAGTACTTC.

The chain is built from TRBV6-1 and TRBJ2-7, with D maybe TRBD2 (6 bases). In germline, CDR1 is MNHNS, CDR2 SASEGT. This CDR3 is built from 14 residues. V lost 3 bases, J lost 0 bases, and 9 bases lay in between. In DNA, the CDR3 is TGTGCCAGCAGTGAGGGACTGTCCTCCTACGAGCAGTACTTC. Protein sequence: CASSEGLSSYEQYF.

CDR3: CASSLSPGANTGELFF. CDR3 in DNA: TGTGCCAGCAGCTTAAGTCCGGGGGCGAACACCGGGGAGCTGTTTTTT. V gene TRBV7-6 combines with J gene TRBJ2-2, with D perhaps TRBD2 (6 bases). The germline V gene has CDR1 SGHVS and CDR2 FNYEAQ. The V end lost 2 bases, the J end lost 0 bases, and 10 bases lay between the germline ends. CDR3 length: 16 residues.

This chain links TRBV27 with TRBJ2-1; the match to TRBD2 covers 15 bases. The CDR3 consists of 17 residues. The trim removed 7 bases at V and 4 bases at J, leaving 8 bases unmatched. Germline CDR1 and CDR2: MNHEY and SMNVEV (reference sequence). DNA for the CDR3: TGTGCCAGCATGCCGGGACTAGCGGGGGGAATATACAATGAGCAGTTCTTC. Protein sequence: CASMPGLAGGIYNEQFF.

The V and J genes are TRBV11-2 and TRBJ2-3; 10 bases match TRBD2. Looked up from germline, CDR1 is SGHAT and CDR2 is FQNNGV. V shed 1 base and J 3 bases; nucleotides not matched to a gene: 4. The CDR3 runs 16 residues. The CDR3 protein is CASSLGAGGPTDTQYF. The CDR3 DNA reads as TGTGCCAGCAGCTTAGGAGCGGGGGGGCCGACAGATACGCAGTATTTT.

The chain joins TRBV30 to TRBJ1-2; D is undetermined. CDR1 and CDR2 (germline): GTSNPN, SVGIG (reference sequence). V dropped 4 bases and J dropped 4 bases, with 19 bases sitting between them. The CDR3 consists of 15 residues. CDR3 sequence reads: CAWKRNLTLRYGYTF. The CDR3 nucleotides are TGTGCCTGGAAAAGAAATCTGACACTGCGCTATGGCTACACCTTC. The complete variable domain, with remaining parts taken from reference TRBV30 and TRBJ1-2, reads SQTIHQWPATLVQPVGSPLSLECTVEGTSNPNLYWYRQAAGRGLQLLFYSVGIGQISSEVPQNLSASRPQDRQFILSSKKLLLSDSGFYLCAWKRNLTLRYGYTFGSGTRLTVV.

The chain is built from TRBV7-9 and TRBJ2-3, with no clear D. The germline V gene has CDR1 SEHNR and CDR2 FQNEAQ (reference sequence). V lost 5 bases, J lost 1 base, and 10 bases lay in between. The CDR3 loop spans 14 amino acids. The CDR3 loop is CASSGEYRTDTQYF. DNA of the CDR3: TGTGCCAGCAGCGGAGAATATCGCACAGATACGCAGTATTTT.

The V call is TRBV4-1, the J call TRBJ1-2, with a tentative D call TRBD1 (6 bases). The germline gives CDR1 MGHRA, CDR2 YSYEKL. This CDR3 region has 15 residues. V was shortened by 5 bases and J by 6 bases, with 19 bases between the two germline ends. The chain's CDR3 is CASSFLQRGHNGYTF. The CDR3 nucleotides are TGCGCCAGCAGCTTCCTACAGAGGGGACACAATGGCTACACCTTC.

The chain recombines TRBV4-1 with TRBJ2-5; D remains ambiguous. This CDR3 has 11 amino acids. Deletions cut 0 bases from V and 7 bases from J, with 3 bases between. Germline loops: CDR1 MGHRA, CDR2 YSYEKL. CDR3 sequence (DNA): TGCGCCAGCAGCCAAGAGCGGACCCAGTACTTC. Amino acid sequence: CASSQERTQYF.

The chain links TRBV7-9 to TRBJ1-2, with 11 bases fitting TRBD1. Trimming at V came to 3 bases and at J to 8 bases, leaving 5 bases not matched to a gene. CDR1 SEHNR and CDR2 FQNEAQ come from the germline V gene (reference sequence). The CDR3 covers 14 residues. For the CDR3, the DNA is TGTGCCAGCAGCTTTGGACAGGGGGCGGTGGGCTACACCTTC. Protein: CASSFGQGAVGYTF.

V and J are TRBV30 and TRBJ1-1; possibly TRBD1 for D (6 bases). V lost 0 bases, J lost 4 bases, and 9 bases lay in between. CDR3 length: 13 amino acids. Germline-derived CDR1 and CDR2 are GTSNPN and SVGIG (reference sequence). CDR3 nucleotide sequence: TGTGCCTGGAGTGTTACAGGGAGCACTGAAGCTTTCTTT. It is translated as CAWSVTGSTEAFF.

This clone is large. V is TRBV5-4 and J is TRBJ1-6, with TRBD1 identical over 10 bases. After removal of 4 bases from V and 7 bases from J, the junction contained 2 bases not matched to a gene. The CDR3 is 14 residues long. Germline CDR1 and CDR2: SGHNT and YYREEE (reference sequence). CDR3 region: CASSKDRGNSPLHF. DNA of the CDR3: TGTGCCAGCAGCAAGGACAGGGGGAATTCACCCCTCCACTTT.

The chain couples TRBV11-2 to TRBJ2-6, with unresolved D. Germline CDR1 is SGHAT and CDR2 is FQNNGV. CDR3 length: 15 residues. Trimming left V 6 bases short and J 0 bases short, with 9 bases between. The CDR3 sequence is CASSPVRSGANVLTF. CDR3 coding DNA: TGTGCCAGCAGTCCGGTCCGCTCTGGGGCCAACGTCCTGACTTTC.

This CDR3 is CASSEGSGSLDEQYF. The CDR3, as DNA: TGCGCCAGCAGTGAGGGAAGCGGGAGTCTCGACGAGCAGTACTTC. This chain connects TRBV10-2 to TRBJ2-7; TRBD2 matches at 8 bases. With V trimmed by 2 bases and J by 5 bases, 8 bases remained unmatched. Germline V gene data show CDR1 as WSHSY and CDR2 as SAAADI. The CDR3 is 15 residues long.

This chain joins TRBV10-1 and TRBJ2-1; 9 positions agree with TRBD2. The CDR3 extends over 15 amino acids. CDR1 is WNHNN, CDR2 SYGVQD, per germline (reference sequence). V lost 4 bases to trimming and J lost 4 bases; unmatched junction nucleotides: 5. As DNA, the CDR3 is TGCGCCAGCAGTGCCCAGCGGGGGGCTTACAATGAGCAGTTCTTC. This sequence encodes CASSAQRGAYNEQFF.

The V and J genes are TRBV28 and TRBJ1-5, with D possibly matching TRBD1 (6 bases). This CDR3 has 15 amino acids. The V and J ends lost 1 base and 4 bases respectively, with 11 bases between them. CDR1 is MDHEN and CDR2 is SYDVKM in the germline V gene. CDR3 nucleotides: TGTGCCAGCAGTTTATTGAGGCAGGGGAATCAGCCCCAGCATTTT. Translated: CASSLLRQGNQPQHF.

CDR3 coding DNA: TGTGCCAGCAGGGCGGGACAGGGATACAATGAGCAGTTCTTC. The encoded protein is CASRAGQGYNEQFF. The chain joins TRBV14 to TRBJ2-1, with TRBD1 identical over 9 bases. CDR1 and CDR2 from the germline V gene are SGHDN and FVKESK. J was trimmed by 4 bases and V by 6 bases; bases with no gene match: 4. There are 14 residues in the CDR3.

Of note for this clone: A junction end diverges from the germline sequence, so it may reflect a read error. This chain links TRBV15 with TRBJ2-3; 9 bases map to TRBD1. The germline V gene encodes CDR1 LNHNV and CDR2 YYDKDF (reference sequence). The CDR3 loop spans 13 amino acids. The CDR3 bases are TGTGCCACCAGCAGAGATAGACAGGGGGGTGAGGATTTT. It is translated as CATSRDRQGGEDF.